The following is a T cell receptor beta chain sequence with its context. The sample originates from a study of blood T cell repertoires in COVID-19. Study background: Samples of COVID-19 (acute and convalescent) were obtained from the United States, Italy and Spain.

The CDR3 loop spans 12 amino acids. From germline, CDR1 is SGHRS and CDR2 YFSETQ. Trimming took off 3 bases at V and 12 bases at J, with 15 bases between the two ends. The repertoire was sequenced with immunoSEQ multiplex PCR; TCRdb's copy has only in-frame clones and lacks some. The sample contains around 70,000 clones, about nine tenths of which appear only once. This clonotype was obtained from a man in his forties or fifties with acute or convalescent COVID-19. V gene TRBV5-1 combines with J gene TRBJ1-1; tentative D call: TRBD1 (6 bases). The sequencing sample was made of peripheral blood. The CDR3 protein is CASSSSGTSTFF. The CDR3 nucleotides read TGCGCCAGCAGCTCGTCCGGGACATCGACTTTCTTT.